The 13 T cell receptor beta chains below were found in one sample sequenced in a study of shared clonotypes between healthy human individuals (dated by TCRdb to 2018 to 2021). The library was generated by the immunoSEQ multiplex PCR assay. The immuneACCESS repertoire file appears here via TCRdb, limited to in-frame rearrangements. These files lack a portion of the clones; in checked studies, under half of the deficit traces to unresolved V genes, and the cause of the others is not known. A total of some 680,000 clones appear in this sample, 60% to 75% of them only once. The top ten constitute more than 1.5% of the sample. The sample comprised memory CD4+ T cells sorted from blood. The label giving this sample's cell subset or site can be read as: CD45RA-negative fraction. All receptors come from a woman in her 30s in good health.

The chain carries TRBV6-5 and TRBJ1-2, with 8 bases aligning to TRBD1. The CDR3 contains 12 residues. The ends lost 6 bases at V and 4 bases at J; junction bases unmatched: 1. Per the germline V gene, CDR1 is MNHEY and CDR2 is SVGAGI. In DNA, the CDR3 is TGTGCCAGCAGCACAGGGGGCTATGGCTACACCTTC. Translated, it gives CASSTGGYGYTF.

Remarks on this clone: Other DNA sequences in this specimen translate into the identical CDR3. V gene TRBV28 combines with J gene TRBJ1-1; possibly TRBD1 for D (6 bases). The CDR3 spans 15 residues. V gave up 5 bases and J gave up 1 base, with 14 bases separating them. CDR1 and CDR2 from the germline V gene are MDHEN and SYDVKM. The chain's CDR3 is CASSAPGGANTEAFF. CDR3 bases: TGTGCCAGCAGTGCACCGGGGGGGGCGAACACTGAAGCTTTCTTT.

This clone was recorded a few times. The chain employs TRBV10-1 and TRBJ2-5; 9 nucleotides agree with TRBD2. The CDR3 consists of 15 residues. Germline assignment: CDR1 WNHNN and CDR2 SYGVQD (reference sequence). The V and J ends lost 3 bases and 4 bases, in that order; junction bases with no gene match: 6. CDR3 DNA sequence: TGCGCCAGCAGTGATCGCCTAGCGGGACGAGAGACCCAGTACTTC. It translates to CASSDRLAGRETQYF.

This clone has at least ten counts. This chain uses TRBV5-1 with TRBJ2-3; the match to TRBD1 covers 7 bases. CDR3 size: 14 residues. The ends lost 6 bases at V and 3 bases at J; junction bases unmatched: 7. CDR1 is SGHRS and CDR2 is YFSETQ in the germline V gene. CDR3 DNA sequence: TGCGCCAGCACCCTGACAGGGAAGACAGATACGCAGTATTTT. It translates to CASTLTGKTDTQYF.

As for this clone: One end of the junction is discordant with germline, which a read error may explain. The CDR3: CSIRGATRYEQYF. In nucleotides, the CDR3 is TGCAGCATAAGAGGAGCTACCCGTTACGAGCAGTACTTC. V and J are TRBV7-9 and TRBJ2-7, with no clear D. CDR3 length equals 13 residues. The germline CDR1 and CDR2 sequences are SEHNR and FQNEAQ (reference sequence).

This chain links TRBV5-1 with TRBJ2-3, with D perhaps given as TRBD1 or TRBD2 (6 bases each). This CDR3 is 17 amino acids long. The V gene's germline CDR1 is SGHRS and CDR2 YFSETQ. The V end was cut by 0 bases, the J end by 2 bases, with 16 bases between. Here the CDR3 DNA reads TGCGCCAGCAGCTTGGAGGGGGGCGGGACAAACACAGATACGCAGTATTTT. Translated, it gives CASSLEGGGTNTDTQYF.

The J gene is TRBJ1-2, the V gene TRBV5-4, with a possible D match to TRBD1 (6 bases). This CDR3 region has 14 residues. V lost 5 bases and J 7 bases, leaving 18 bases between the germline ends. Germline CDR1 SGHNT, CDR2 YYREEE (reference sequence). CDR3 DNA sequence: TGTGCCAGCAGTCTTACCAGGGGAGAAGGTGGCTACACCTTC. This codes for CASSLTRGEGGYTF.

The V gene is TRBV21-1, the J gene TRBJ2-5; the table's D call, TRBD2, was not checked against the DNA. TRBV21-1 is a recognized pseudogene. The CDR3 loop spans 15 amino acids. Written as DNA, the CDR3 is TGTGCCAGCAGCAAATTGGGGGGGGAACAAGAGACCCAGTACTTC. Encoded protein: CASSKLGGEQETQYF.

This clone was counted only a few times. The chain has TRBV6-6 and TRBJ2-7; the D gene could be TRBD1 or TRBD2 (5 bases each). From germline, CDR1 is MNHNY and CDR2 SVGAGI (reference sequence). Trimming cost V 8 bases and J 2 bases, with 7 bases left between them. This CDR3 has 11 residues. The chain's CDR3 is CASGGTYEQYF. The CDR3 DNA reads as TGTGCCAGCGGGGGAACCTACGAGCAGTACTTC.

The rearrangement links TRBV5-1 to TRBJ2-7, with TRBD2 identical over 9 bases. CDR3 length equals 14 residues. Germline V CDR1 and CDR2: SGHRS, YFSETQ. V lost 3 bases, J lost 5 bases, and 6 bases stayed unmatched. The DNA for the CDR3 is TGCGCCAGCAGCTCCGGGACTAGCTTAGACGAGCAGTACTTC. This encodes CASSSGTSLDEQYF. Variable domain in full (rest from reference TRBV5-1 and TRBJ2-7): KAGVTQTPRYLIKTRGQQVTLSCSPISGHRSVSWYQQTPGQGLQFLFEYFSETQRNKGNFPGRFSGRQFSNSRSEMNVSTLELGDSALYLCASSSGTSLDEQYFGPGTRLTVT.

This clone came up many times. The gene calls are TRBV5-4 and TRBJ1-2; D is unclear. The CDR3 spans 14 residues. Germline V gene sequence: CDR1 SGHNT, CDR2 YYREEE (reference sequence). V was cut by 4 bases and J by 0 bases, with 10 bases left in between. CDR3 bases: TGTGCCAGCAGCCCGGCCGGAGCTAACTATGGCTACACCTTC. Its protein is CASSPAGANYGYTF.

With regard to this clone: The same CDR3 can be traced to other DNA sequences in this sample. The V and J genes are TRBV2 and TRBJ1-1; D is undetermined. Trimming took off 4 bases at V and 0 bases at J, with 6 bases between the two ends. The germline V gene has CDR1 SNHLY and CDR2 FYNNEI. This CDR3 is 13 amino acids long. The CDR3 DNA reads as TGTGCCAGCAGTGGTCAGATGAACACTGAAGCTTTCTTT. Translated: CASSGQMNTEAFF.

CDR3 loop: CASSAQPDRAYGYTF. DNA for the CDR3: TGTGCCAGCAGCGCCCAACCCGACAGAGCTTATGGCTACACCTTC. This chain joins TRBV7-2 and TRBJ1-2; D possibly corresponds to TRBD1 (5 bases). The germline V and J ends were trimmed by 5 bases and 5 bases, with 18 bases remaining between them. The CDR3 length is 15 residues. Germline assignment: CDR1 SGHTA and CDR2 FQGNSA.